The rows below give T cell receptor beta chains drawn from one sample of a study of T cell changes during pregnancy in multiple sclerosis. Only in-frame clones appear in the TCRdb table, and some are missing; sequencing was by immunoSEQ multiplex PCR. Of about 80,000 clones detected, about 92% appear once; the ten largest clones hold 1.4%. The material was peripheral blood, obtained before pregnancy. The receptors shown here come from a female donor with multiple sclerosis, enrolled in a pregnancy study. Both conserved end residues are part of each CDR3. Each record gives: D gene, clone size, J gene, V gene, CDR3 protein, CDR3 DNA. A D gene is named only where the DNA matches it firmly. The size field is filled for only some rows; it gives once, few, many or a size class.

d_gene: NA
abundance: NA
j_gene: TRBJ2-7
v_gene: TRBV19
CDR3aa: CASSRSSGPYEQYF
CDR3nt: TGTGCCAGTAGTAGAAGTAGCGGCCCCTACGAGCAGTACTTC

d_gene: TRBD1
abundance: NA
j_gene: TRBJ2-3
v_gene: TRBV2
CDR3aa: CASSARQGEVDTQYF
CDR3nt: TGTGCCAGCAGTGCGAGACAGGGCGAGGTAGATACGCAGTATTTT

d_gene: TRBD1
abundance: NA
j_gene: TRBJ1-2
v_gene: TRBV19
CDR3aa: CASRPGQASSLYGYTF
CDR3nt: TGTGCCAGTAGACCGGGACAGGCCTCTTCACTGTATGGCTACACCTTC

d_gene: NA
abundance: NA
j_gene: TRBJ2-7
v_gene: TRBV7-9
CDR3aa: CASSFVSYEQYF
CDR3nt: TGTGCCAGCAGCTTTGTTTCGTACGAGCAGTACTTC

d_gene: TRBD2
abundance: NA
j_gene: TRBJ2-3
v_gene: TRBV7-9
CDR3aa: CASSLAERGNTDTQYF
CDR3nt: TGTGCCAGCAGCTTAGCGGAGCGGGGGAACACAGATACGCAGTATTTT

d_gene: NA
abundance: NA
j_gene: TRBJ1-5
v_gene: TRBV29-1
CDR3aa: CSVVILEVSNQPQHF
CDR3nt: TGCAGCGTTGTGATTTTGGAGGTTAGCAATCAGCCCCAGCATTTT

d_gene: NA
abundance: NA
j_gene: TRBJ2-5
v_gene: TRBV5-1
CDR3aa: CASSFSPSTGSETQYF
CDR3nt: TGCGCCAGCAGCTTTTCCCCTAGCACGGGGTCAGAGACCCAGTACTTC

d_gene: TRBD2
abundance: once
j_gene: TRBJ2-5
v_gene: TRBV19
CDR3aa: CASSIPGLAGEETQYF
CDR3nt: TGTGCCAGTAGTATACCCGGACTAGCGGGGGAAGAGACCCAGTACTTC

d_gene: TRBD1
abundance: NA
j_gene: TRBJ1-4
v_gene: TRBV5-4
CDR3aa: CASSPPPGTGEGEKLFF
CDR3nt: TGTGCCAGCAGCCCCCCTCCCGGGACAGGGGAGGGTGAAAAACTGTTTTTT

d_gene: NA
abundance: NA
j_gene: TRBJ1-3
v_gene: TRBV5-1
CDR3aa: CASSRGRAGNTIYF
CDR3nt: TGCGCCAGCAGCCGAGGGAGGGCCGGAAACACCATATATTTT

d_gene: NA
abundance: NA
j_gene: TRBJ1-1
v_gene: TRBV7-9
CDR3aa: CASSSGGVPLF
CDR3nt: TGTGCCAGCAGCTCCGGGGGGGTTCCGCTCTTT

d_gene: TRBD1
abundance: NA
j_gene: TRBJ1-5
v_gene: TRBV7-8
CDR3aa: CASSLAGTGDQPQHF
CDR3nt: TGTGCCAGCAGCTTAGCAGGGACAGGGGATCAGCCCCAGCATTTT

d_gene: TRBD1
abundance: NA
j_gene: TRBJ2-5
v_gene: TRBV9
CDR3aa: CASSDGQGSETQYF
CDR3nt: TGTGCCAGCAGCGACGGACAGGGAAGTGAGACCCAGTACTTC

d_gene: TRBD2
abundance: NA
j_gene: TRBJ2-3
v_gene: TRBV27
CDR3aa: CASRTTTGLAETDTQYF
CDR3nt: TGTGCCAGCAGGACAACAACCGGACTAGCGGAGACAGATACGCAGTATTTT

d_gene: NA
abundance: NA
j_gene: TRBJ1-2
v_gene: TRBV7-9
CDR3aa: CASSFGGDYGYTF
CDR3nt: TGTGCCAGCAGCTTTGGGGGCGACTATGGCTACACCTTC

d_gene: TRBD1
abundance: NA
j_gene: TRBJ1-5
v_gene: TRBV30
CDR3aa: CAWATGGNQPQHF
CDR3nt: TGTGCCTGGGCTACAGGGGGCAATCAGCCCCAGCATTTT

d_gene: TRBD2
abundance: NA
j_gene: TRBJ2-1
v_gene: TRBV6-5
CDR3aa: CASSYGTSGGNEQFF
CDR3nt: TGTGCCAGCAGTTACGGGACTAGCGGGGGCAATGAGCAGTTCTTC

d_gene: TRBD1
abundance: NA
j_gene: TRBJ2-2
v_gene: TRBV19
CDR3aa: CASRRGSLQGAGELFF
CDR3nt: TGTGCCAGTAGGAGGGGGAGCCTACAGGGGGCCGGGGAGCTGTTTTTT

d_gene: NA
abundance: NA
j_gene: TRBJ1-5
v_gene: TRBV10-2
CDR3aa: CASRWRGSYTYSNQPQHF
CDR3nt: TGCGCCAGCCGGTGGAGGGGCAGCTATACTTATAGCAATCAGCCCCAGCATTTT

d_gene: TRBD2
abundance: NA
j_gene: TRBJ2-3
v_gene: TRBV6-4
CDR3aa: CASSDGGGADTQYF
CDR3nt: TGTGCCAGCAGTGACGGCGGGGGGGCAGATACGCAGTATTTT

d_gene: TRBD1
abundance: NA
j_gene: TRBJ2-5
v_gene: TRBV9
CDR3aa: CASSSNAGQGEETQYF
CDR3nt: TGTGCCAGCAGCTCCAACGCGGGACAGGGGGAAGAGACCCAGTACTTC

d_gene: NA
abundance: few
j_gene: TRBJ1-5
v_gene: TRBV11-2
CDR3aa: CASSVDFNQPQHF
CDR3nt: TGTGCCAGCAGTGTGGACTTCAATCAGCCCCAGCATTTT

d_gene: NA
abundance: NA
j_gene: TRBJ2-7
v_gene: TRBV4-2
CDR3aa: CASSQAGEQYF
CDR3nt: TGTGCCAGCAGCCAAGCGGGGGAGCAGTACTTC

d_gene: NA
abundance: NA
j_gene: TRBJ2-7
v_gene: TRBV13
CDR3aa: CASSPLQGTVYEQYF
CDR3nt: TGTGCCAGCAGCCCCCTTCAGGGTACGGTCTACGAGCAGTACTTC

d_gene: NA
abundance: NA
j_gene: TRBJ1-5
v_gene: TRBV5-6
CDR3aa: CASSFSRGNQPQHF
CDR3nt: TGTGCCAGCAGCTTTAGCAGGGGCAATCAGCCCCAGCATTTT

d_gene: NA
abundance: NA
j_gene: TRBJ2-1
v_gene: TRBV2
CDR3aa: CASPSRGIHNEQFF
CDR3nt: TGTGCCAGCCCATCGCGGGGTATTCACAATGAGCAGTTCTTC

d_gene: NA
abundance: NA
j_gene: TRBJ1-2
v_gene: TRBV9
CDR3aa: CASSAGSGGYTF
CDR3nt: TGTGCCAGCAGCGCGGGGTCAGGTGGCTACACCTTC

d_gene: NA
abundance: NA
j_gene: TRBJ1-2
v_gene: TRBV5-1
CDR3aa: CASSLAQGLDGYTF
CDR3nt: TGCGCCAGCAGCTTGGCCCAGGGTCTGGATGGCTACACCTTC

d_gene: TRBD1
abundance: NA
j_gene: TRBJ1-2
v_gene: TRBV4-1
CDR3aa: CASSLQGAEGYTF
CDR3nt: TGCGCCAGCAGCCTACAGGGGGCGGAGGGCTACACCTTC

d_gene: NA
abundance: NA
j_gene: TRBJ1-4
v_gene: TRBV15
CDR3aa: CATSRDATNEKLFF
CDR3nt: TGTGCCACCAGCAGAGACGCAACTAATGAAAAACTGTTTTTT

d_gene: NA
abundance: once
j_gene: TRBJ1-5
v_gene: TRBV2
CDR3aa: CASRGGRTISNQPQHF
CDR3nt: TGTGCCAGCAGAGGGGGACGGACGATTAGCAATCAGCCCCAGCATTTT

d_gene: TRBD1
abundance: NA
j_gene: TRBJ2-7
v_gene: TRBV30
CDR3aa: CAWARTGGNYEQYF
CDR3nt: TGTGCCTGGGCGAGGACAGGGGGTAATTACGAGCAGTACTTC

d_gene: NA
abundance: NA
j_gene: TRBJ2-5
v_gene: TRBV9
CDR3aa: CASSVRDTSGETQYF
CDR3nt: TGTGCCAGCAGCGTCCGGGACACCTCCGGGGAGACCCAGTACTTC

d_gene: TRBD1
abundance: once
j_gene: TRBJ1-5
v_gene: TRBV19
CDR3aa: CASSMGTGYSNQPQHF
CDR3nt: TGTGCCAGTAGTATGGGGACAGGGTATAGCAATCAGCCCCAGCATTTT

d_gene: NA
abundance: NA
j_gene: TRBJ1-3
v_gene: TRBV28
CDR3aa: CASSPSRGTRDTIYF
CDR3nt: TGTGCCAGCAGTCCAAGTAGGGGGACCCGGGACACCATATATTTT

d_gene: TRBD1
abundance: NA
j_gene: TRBJ1-1
v_gene: TRBV2
CDR3aa: CASQGARDTEAFF
CDR3nt: TGTGCCAGCCAGGGGGCGAGAGACACTGAAGCTTTCTTT

d_gene: NA
abundance: NA
j_gene: TRBJ2-7
v_gene: TRBV9
CDR3aa: CASSASQGYEQYF
CDR3nt: TGTGCCAGCAGCGCCTCCCAGGGCTACGAGCAGTACTTC

d_gene: NA
abundance: NA
j_gene: TRBJ2-1
v_gene: TRBV30
CDR3aa: CAFQQGLSYNEQFF
CDR3nt: TGTGCCTTTCAACAGGGCCTCTCCTACAATGAGCAGTTCTTC

d_gene: NA
abundance: once
j_gene: TRBJ1-1
v_gene: TRBV2
CDR3aa: CASSDAAWREEAFF
CDR3nt: TGTGCCAGCAGCGATGCGGCCTGGCGGGAGGAAGCTTTCTTT

d_gene: NA
abundance: NA
j_gene: TRBJ2-1
v_gene: TRBV27
CDR3aa: CASSSSLYNEQFF
CDR3nt: TGTGCCAGCAGTTCCTCCTTATACAATGAGCAGTTCTTC

d_gene: NA
abundance: NA
j_gene: TRBJ1-3
v_gene: TRBV6-1
CDR3aa: CASGRGSSGNTIYF
CDR3nt: TGTGCCAGCGGAAGAGGGAGCTCTGGAAACACCATATATTTT

d_gene: TRBD2
abundance: NA
j_gene: TRBJ2-3
v_gene: TRBV2
CDR3aa: CASKGNSGGAVDTQYF
CDR3nt: TGTGCCAGCAAGGGGAATAGCGGGGGGGCGGTAGATACGCAGTATTTT

d_gene: NA
abundance: NA
j_gene: TRBJ1-2
v_gene: TRBV11-2
CDR3aa: CASSPPASLAYGYTF
CDR3nt: TGTGCCAGCTCCCCACCGGCCAGCCTAGCCTATGGCTACACCTTC